This T cell receptor beta chain was retrieved from a study of T cell clones after liver transplantation (dated by TCRdb to between 2018 and 2021). Notes on the research overall: The samples were obtained from ITN030ST, a randomized trial that attempted immunosuppression withdrawal within 2 years after liver transplantation. Donor-reactive T cell clones were identified using TCRbeta sequencing after a pre-transplant mixed lymphocyte reaction and were then followed in post-transplant blood. Third party-reactive TCRbeta sequences from pre-transplant MLRs were also identified as an antigen-independent comparator for donor-reactive sequences. Of the eight recipients, a few were HCV-positive, while the remaining recipients had been transplanted for non-autoimmune, non-viral indications. No induction therapy was given to the subjects, and standard immunosuppression was administered until randomization at 12-24 months post-transplant. Tolerance was defined as complete immunosuppression withdrawal for at least one year with no rise in liver enzymes beyond twice the upper limit of normal. Blood samples were collected pre-transplant, then pre-randomization ahead of withdrawal, and finally post-randomization once withdrawal had either been completed or failed. The study cohort included 8 liver transplant recipients, of whom 3 were classified as tolerant and 5 as non-tolerant. Study-level results and caveats: In most of the 8 subjects, circulating donor-reactive CD4 TCRbeta sequences decreased significantly after transplant, regardless of tolerance or HCV status. Low numbers of available donor cells limited the measurable donor-reactive repertoire in two subjects. The conclusions were considered preliminary, being limited by small, heterogeneous patient numbers and non-standardized post-transplant time points. A greater decline was seen for donor-reactive sequences than for third party-reactive sequences, suggesting partial antigen-specific deletion unrelated to withdrawal success. When repertoire turnover was taken into account, detection of donor-reactive sequences was significantly reduced in 7 of 8 subjects for CD4 and in 8 of 8 subjects for CD8. Because no allograft tissue specimens were available, donor-reactive T cells may have migrated into the graft instead of being deleted.

High-throughput TCRbeta CDR3 sequencing of frozen genomic DNA was performed by immunoSEQ, including PCR amplification, mapping, bias correction and internal controls. The paper's data handling went like this. Only productive rearrangements were retained, with each unique TCRbeta sequence defined by its CDR3 nucleotide sequence together with its V and J gene. For classification of a sequence as donor-reactive, at least 5-fold expansion in CFSE-low cells relative to unstimulated pre-transplant cells and a frequency of at least 0.01% were required. To ensure at least 90% detection power, minimum frequency thresholds were set for each subject based on that subject's lowest-template unstimulated sample. Jensen-Shannon divergence between the top 1000 TCRbeta sequences after and before transplant was used to measure repertoire turnover. Two-sided Fisher's exact tests were used to test for changes in how often donor-reactive sequences were detected. TCRdb's version of the immuneACCESS table is confined to in-frame rearrangements and falls short of the full clone set. An unresolved V gene accounts for under half of the shortfall where checked; the remainder is of unknown origin. D and trimming were read from the DNA, whereas the V and J calls and clone size are those reported in that table. Present in this sample are over 100,000 clones, 75% to 85% of which were seen just once. The top ten clonotypes cover over 0.75% of the sample.

CDR1 and CDR2 were assigned from the germline V gene as MGHRA and YSYEKL. Spanning cysteine to phenylalanine, the CDR3 consists of 16 amino acids. This entry keeps only the CDR3 DNA: 48 bases, framed from base 1. Cut back by 1 base and 8 bases, the V and J ends lie 17 bases apart. As regards this clone: Its antigen has not been determined. Within one base of it there is no much larger clone, and no base qualities were kept.

The intended sense of this specimen's time point label: pre-transplant. Thawed unstimulated PBMCs were stained for CD3, CD4 and CD8 and FACS-sorted into CD3+CD4+ and CD3+CD8+ populations. All 8 studied subjects were randomized to immunosuppression withdrawal. The Qiagen DNeasy Blood and Tissue Kit was used for isolation of genomic DNA. This specimen consisted of CD4+ T cells from blood, obtained before liver transplant. This chain is built from TRBV4-1 and TRBJ1-4, with the D gene not confidently named. The sequence came from a human donor who received a liver transplant. CDR3 region: CASSQGGDRSIEKLFF. The bases are TGCGCCAGCAGCCAAGGCGGGGATAGATCTATAGAAAAACTGTTTTTT.